This is a list of T cell receptor beta chains from one sample in a study of blood T cells in healthy people across ages. TCRdb analysed the 5' RACE reads with MiXCR anew, one entry per CDR3 protein. The sample lists 500,000 to 650,000 distinct CDR3 sequences, about 28% seen once, with about 3.9% in the top ten. The sample was also linked to a second study, of T cells of mothers and their children.

Sequencing was done on a sample of blood. These receptors were taken from a boy aged 2 to 10 in good health. CDR3s include the opening cysteine and the closing phenylalanine or tryptophan. The D gene is left open where the match is weak. Size tells how often a clone was seen (once, few, many) or the class of an expanded clone, and some rows leave it out.

j_gene,d_gene,v_gene,abundance,len,CDR3nt,CDR3aa
TRBJ1-4,-,TRBV20-1,few,13,TGCAGTGCTCTCCAGGGAGTCTGGGAAAAACTGTTTTTT,CSALQGVWEKLFF
TRBJ2-1,-,TRBV7-6,many,12,TGTGCCAGCAGCTCCGACCGCCCCGAGCAGTTCTTC,CASSSDRPEQFF
TRBJ2-7,-,TRBV11-2,-,14,TGTGCCACTAATAACATAGGGTCCTCCTACGAGCAGTACTTC,CATNNIGSSYEQYF
TRBJ2-7,-,TRBV12-3/TRBV12-4,few,12,TGTGCCAGCAGTCGACCCCCCTACGAGCAGTACTTC,CASSRPPYEQYF
TRBJ2-2,-,TRBV12-3/TRBV12-4,few,15,TGTGCCAGCAGTTTCGAGGGTCTTTACACCGGGGAGCTGTTTTTT,CASSFEGLYTGELFF
TRBJ2-5,TRBD2,TRBV11-2,few,15,TGTGCCAGCAGAACAATCGGGGGGAGGCAAGAGACCCAGTACTTC,CASRTIGGRQETQYF
TRBJ2-1,TRBD2,TRBV6-2/TRBV6-3,few,16,TGTGCCAGCAGCCACTTGGGACTAGCGGGAGACAATGAGCAGTTCTTC,CASSHLGLAGDNEQFF
TRBJ2-7,TRBD2,TRBV12-3/TRBV12-4,-,14,TGTGCCAGCTCAACAAGGGAGGGTACCTACGAGCAGTACTTC,CASSTREGTYEQYF
TRBJ1-4,-,TRBV30,-,14,TGTGCCTGGCGCACTACGGGAGCTAATGAAAAACTGTTTTTT,CAWRTTGANEKLFF
TRBJ1-2,-,TRBV29-1,few,13,TGCAGCGTTGAACGGGGAAGGGTCTGTGGCTACACCTTC,CSVERGRVCGYTF
TRBJ2-7,TRBD1,TRBV3-1,-,17,TGTGCCAGCAGCCAAGCCCCCTTGGGACAGGCGCCCTACGAGCAGTACTTC,CASSQAPLGQAPYEQYF
TRBJ1-2,-,TRBV10-1,once,18,TGCGCCAGCAGTGAGGATATCCGGGACAAGGGAACCGTCTATGGCTACACCTTC,CASSEDIRDKGTVYGYTF
TRBJ2-5,TRBD2,TRBV12-3/TRBV12-4,-,16,TGTGCCAGCACCAGGGGACTAGCGGGAGGGCGAGAGACCCAGTACTTC,CASTRGLAGGRETQYF
TRBJ1-2,-,TRBV4-3,few,15,TGCGCCAGCAGCCAAGGGGAGAGATCTAACTATGGCTACACCTTC,CASSQGERSNYGYTF
TRBJ1-5,-,TRBV30,-,15,TGTGCCTGGAGTGTACCCGGGACGGGCAATCAGCCCCAGCATTTT,CAWSVPGTGNQPQHF
TRBJ2-3,TRBD2,TRBV20-1,-,14,TGCAGTGCTAGTAGACTAGCGGTTACGGATACGCAGTATTTT,CSASRLAVTDTQYF
TRBJ1-6,-,TRBV7-2,few,16,TGTGCCAGCAGCCCTATCGAGAGCGAATATAATTCACCCCTCCACTTT,CASSPIESEYNSPLHF
TRBJ2-7,-,TRBV20-1,-,15,TGCAGTGCTAGAGAGGGAAGGGCCCCTACCTACGAGCAGTACTTC,CSAREGRAPTYEQYF
TRBJ1-2,-,TRBV10-3,-,13,TGTGCCATCAGTGAAACAGGCCCTGAAGGCTACACCTTC,CAISETGPEGYTF
TRBJ2-1,-,TRBV4-1,few,13,TGCGCCAGCAGTCAGGATCACTACAATGAGCAGTTCTTC,CASSQDHYNEQFF
TRBJ2-3,-,TRBV7-2,-,15,TGTGCCAGCAGCTCGAGGACAGCCTTCACAGATACGCAGTATTTT,CASSSRTAFTDTQYF
TRBJ2-7,-,TRBV28,few,16,TGTGCCAGCACTGCTAGGGGCACCGGCTGGGCCTACGAGCAGTACTTC,CASTARGTGWAYEQYF
TRBJ2-1,TRBD1,TRBV3-1,-,16,TGTGCCAGCAGCCAAGATAGGACAGGGGTCTCCAATGAGCAGTTCTTC,CASSQDRTGVSNEQFF
TRBJ2-7,-,TRBV7-9,few,16,TGTGCCAGCTCCCCGGCAGCGGCAGGGAGTGGATACGAGCAGTACTTC,CASSPAAAGSGYEQYF
TRBJ2-7,-,TRBV19,-,13,TGTGCCAGTAGTATAGGGGACCGCTACGAGCAGTACTTC,CASSIGDRYEQYF
TRBJ2-7,TRBD2,TRBV11-1,-,20,TGTGCCAGCAGCCCGACCACAGGAGGACTAGCGGGATTTCGACCCTACGAGCAGTACTTC,CASSPTTGGLAGFRPYEQYF
TRBJ2-1,TRBD2,TRBV20-1,-,14,TGCAGTGCTAGTATAGCGGGAGGGTACAATGAGCAGTTCTTC,CSASIAGGYNEQFF
TRBJ1-6,TRBD1,TRBV15,-,15,TGTGCCACCAGCAGGGGACAGTTATCAAGTTCACCCCTCCACTTT,CATSRGQLSSSPLHF
TRBJ1-2,TRBD1,TRBV6-5,-,17,TGTGCCAGCAGTTACAGCCTCCGACAGGGGGTCGGGTATGGCTACACCTTC,CASSYSLRQGVGYGYTF
TRBJ2-7,TRBD2,TRBV20-1,few,13,TGCAGTGCTCCAGCGGGAGCTCCCTACGAGCAGTACTTC,CSAPAGAPYEQYF
TRBJ1-5,-,TRBV30,-,15,TGTGCCTGGAGTGTACGGGGGAGGACTTTGCAGCCCCAGCATTTT,CAWSVRGRTLQPQHF
TRBJ2-1,-,TRBV27,many,13,TGTGCCAGCAGTTTTAACTCCTACAATGAGCAGTTCTTC,CASSFNSYNEQFF
TRBJ2-3,TRBD2,TRBV4-2,-,23,TGTGCCAGCAGCCAAGATCGTCTGGGGTCCGGTTCCTCTCGGGGACTAGCGACAGATACGCAGTATTTT,CASSQDRLGSGSSRGLATDTQYF
TRBJ2-5,-,TRBV5-1,few,16,TGCGCCAGCAGCTTGGCTATGGTTCGCACTCAAGAGACCCAGTACTTC,CASSLAMVRTQETQYF
TRBJ2-7,-,TRBV25-1,few,12,TGTGCCAGCGCGGGGAGCTCCTACGAGCAGTACTTC,CASAGSSYEQYF
TRBJ2-3,TRBD1,TRBV15,few,16,TGTGCCACCAGCTTTGCCCGGGACAGGGGCACAGATACGCAGTATTTT,CATSFARDRGTDTQYF
TRBJ1-2,-,TRBV5-1,few,14,TGCGCCAGCAGCTTGGATCGGGGCAAAGGGGGCTACACCTTC,CASSLDRGKGGYTF
TRBJ1-2,TRBD1,TRBV7-8,-,17,TGTGCCAGCAGCTCATATAGTAAACAGGGGGGGACCTATGGCTACACCTTC,CASSSYSKQGGTYGYTF
TRBJ1-4,-,TRBV12-3/TRBV12-4,-,15,TGTGCCAGCAGTTTTGGGGGAGGGGCCGGCGAAAAACTGTTTTTT,CASSFGGGAGEKLFF
TRBJ2-7,TRBD1,TRBV4-2,-,16,TGTGCCAGCAGCCAAGAAAAGGCACAGGGGGCTGAAGAGCAGTACTTC,CASSQEKAQGAEEQYF
TRBJ2-2,TRBD1,TRBV12-3/TRBV12-4,-,17,TGTGCCAGCAGTCCAGGTCGAGGGGACAGGGGGACCGGGGAGCTGTTTTTT,CASSPGRGDRGTGELFF
TRBJ2-5,TRBD1,TRBV9,-,14,TGTGCCAGTACGAAGACAGGGCTCCAAGAGACCCAGTACTTC,CASTKTGLQETQYF
TRBJ2-5,-,TRBV7-9,few,15,TGTGCCAGCAGCTTAGGTTGGGCCAGGGAAGAGACCCAGTACTTC,CASSLGWAREETQYF
TRBJ2-7,TRBD2,TRBV9,-,15,TGTGCCAGCAGCCAGGGCGGGACTAGCGGAGGCGAGCAGTACTTC,CASSQGGTSGGEQYF